One sample yielded the 27 T cell receptor beta chains listed below, sequenced in a study of T cells after posttransplantation cyclophosphamide. Libraries were prepared by immunoSEQ multiplex PCR; TCRdb keeps only in-frame clonotypes and omits some of them. The sample contains approximately 23,000 clones, around 86% of which appear only once. Sample: PBMCs. The receptors were gathered from an older woman with a blood cancer, CMV-positive, and with a related stem cell donor.

The J gene is TRBJ1-3, the V gene TRBV15; D unresolved. The CDR3 extends over 15 amino acids. Trimming removed 0 bases at V and 0 bases at J, with 6 bases between. Germline values: CDR1 LNHNV, CDR2 YYDKDF (reference sequence). Here the CDR3 reads CATSRDPGSGNTIYF. The CDR3 nucleotides are TGTGCCACCAGCAGAGATCCAGGCTCTGGAAACACCATATATTTT.

This chain connects TRBV9 to TRBJ2-7; 9 nucleotides line up with TRBD2. The CDR3 loop spans 16 amino acids. Trimming cost V 2 bases and J 2 bases; bases outside gene matches: 8. The germline CDR1 and CDR2 sequences are SGDLS and YYNGEE. The CDR3, as DNA: TGTGCCAGCAGCGTGTTAGCGGGAGCAGGCCCCTACGAGCAGTACTTC. Translated, it gives CASSVLAGAGPYEQYF.

The chain recombines TRBV30 with TRBJ2-3; D is unresolved. Trimming left V 4 bases short and J 0 bases short, with 8 bases between. There are 13 residues in the CDR3. The V gene's germline CDR1 is GTSNPN and CDR2 SVGIG (reference sequence). This chain's CDR3 is CAWTPVSTDTQYF. In nucleotides, the CDR3 is TGTGCCTGGACCCCGGTGAGCACAGATACGCAGTATTTT.

The chain is built from TRBV4-1 and TRBJ1-5, with D possibly matching TRBD1 (5 bases). Germline CDR1 reads MGHRA; CDR2 reads YSYEKL. With 3 bases removed from V and 4 bases from J, the gap between germline ends came to 16 bases. The CDR3 sequence is 16 residues long. The CDR3 loop reads CASSHREGVVNQPQHF. Here the CDR3 DNA reads TGCGCCAGCAGCCACAGGGAAGGGGTGGTTAATCAGCCCCAGCATTTT.

This rearrangement joins TRBV25-1 to TRBJ1-1; 8 bases agree with TRBD1. Losses at the gene ends were 0 bases for V and 4 bases for J; bases not matched to a gene: 1. Germline V gene sequence: CDR1 MGHDK, CDR2 SYGVNS. This CDR3 is 14 amino acids long. CDR3 sequence reads: CASSEYDRGTEAFF. The DNA of the CDR3 is TGTGCCAGCAGTGAATATGACAGGGGCACTGAAGCTTTCTTT.

This clone was found once. This chain joins TRBV9 and TRBJ2-3, with 9 positions matching TRBD2. Germline values: CDR1 SGDLS, CDR2 YYNGEE. This CDR3 is built from 16 residues. Unmatched junction bases numbered 10, after V lost 6 bases and J lost 2 bases. CDR3 coding DNA: TGTGCCAGCACCGAAGAGGCGGGAGGGGACACAGATACGCAGTATTTT. Its protein product is CASTEEAGGDTDTQYF. The entire variable domain, with the rest obtained from reference TRBV9 and TRBJ2-3, is as follows: DSGVTQTPKHLITATGQRVTLRCSPRSGDLSVYWYQQSLDQGLQFLIQYYNGEERAKGNILERFSAQQFPDLHSELNLSSLELGDSALYFCASTEEAGGDTDTQYFGPGTRLTVL.

DNA for the CDR3: TGTGCCAGCAGTGTGGCGGCGGCGTTCACCGGGGAGCTGTTTTTT. Its protein product is CASSVAAAFTGELFF. This chain joins TRBV2 and TRBJ2-2; D remains unclear. Germline CDR1 reads SNHLY; CDR2 reads FYNNEI. Trimming shortened V by 4 bases and J by 4 bases, and 13 bases separated the two germline ends. CDR3 length: 15 amino acids.

This clone was seen only once. The CDR3 coding sequence is TGTGCCAGCAGCGGGAGGGGGCAGCTGACACCTTATGGCTACACCTTC. Protein: CASSGRGQLTPYGYTF. The chain carries TRBV2 and TRBJ1-2; 7 bases are a match to TRBD1. Trimming at V came to 6 bases and at J to 5 bases, leaving 15 bases not matched to a gene. This CDR3 spans 16 amino acids. CDR1 and CDR2 from the germline V gene are SNHLY and FYNNEI.

The CDR3: CASSPLPGQLPFNQPQHF. The CDR3 DNA reads TGCGCCAGCAGCCCCCTTCCCGGACAGCTTCCTTTCAATCAGCCCCAGCATTTT. The chain couples TRBV4-1 to TRBJ1-5, with a possible D match to TRBD1 (6 bases). Trimming stripped 4 bases from V and 3 bases from J, with 22 bases between. The CDR3 covers 18 residues. Germline CDR1 reads MGHRA; CDR2 reads YSYEKL.

The V and J genes are TRBV30 and TRBJ2-1, with 10 bases lining up with TRBD2. The CDR3 is 14 amino acids. The V gene's germline CDR1 is GTSNPN and CDR2 SVGIG (reference sequence). Trimming took 0 bases from V and 10 from J; bases not matched to a gene: 6. CDR3: CAWSVGAGGREQFF. The CDR3 DNA reads TGTGCCTGGAGTGTAGGAGCGGGAGGGCGAGAGCAGTTCTTC.

V usage is TRBV5-1 and J usage is TRBJ2-5; a weak D match, TRBD1 (6 bases). The CDR3 sequence is 15 residues long. Trimming stripped 2 bases from V and 2 bases from J, with 13 bases between. Germline V gives CDR1 SGHRS, CDR2 YFSETQ. CDR3 bases: TGCGCCAGCAGCTTAGGTACAGGGCGGCAAGAGACCCAGTACTTC. It translates to CASSLGTGRQETQYF.

The rearrangement links TRBV5-4 to TRBJ2-3; the match to TRBD2 covers 10 bases. The CDR3 is made up of 16 amino acids. Trimming removed 3 bases from V and 3 bases from J; junction bases left unmatched: 7. The germline gives CDR1 SGHNT, CDR2 YYREEE (reference sequence). This CDR3 is CASSSLAGGATDTQYF. The CDR3 region has the DNA TGTGCCAGCAGCTCGTTAGCGGGAGGAGCGACAGATACGCAGTATTTT.

The sample holds a few counts of this clone. V is TRBV5-1 and J is TRBJ2-7, with 13 bases fitting TRBD2. J was trimmed by 6 bases and V by 4 bases; bases with no gene match: 4. CDR3 length equals 14 residues. Germline V gene data show CDR1 as SGHRS and CDR2 as YFSETQ. In nucleotides, the CDR3 is TGCGCCAGCAGCCGGACTAGCGGGAGAGCCGAGCAGTACTTC. It yields the protein CASSRTSGRAEQYF.

The V gene is TRBV6-1, the J gene TRBJ2-5; tentatively, D is TRBD1 (5 bases). Germline V CDR1 and CDR2: MNHNS, SASEGT. The ends were cut back, 4 bases at V and 2 bases at J, with 5 bases in the middle. The CDR3 is 12 amino acids. The CDR3 here is CASSAGQETQYF. For the CDR3, the DNA is TGTGCCAGCAGTGCAGGGCAAGAGACCCAGTACTTC.

This clone was observed once. The CDR3 DNA reads as TGCAGCGTTGAAGACTCTAACTATGGCTACACCTTC. Protein: CSVEDSNYGYTF. The J gene is TRBJ1-2, the V gene TRBV29-1; D unresolved. There are 12 residues in the CDR3. In germline, CDR1 is SQVTM, CDR2 ANQGSEA. Between the trimmed V and J ends, which lost 0 bases and 0 bases, there was a span of 2 bases.

The V and J genes are TRBV28 and TRBJ1-4; a weak D match, TRBD1 (6 bases). From germline, CDR1 is MDHEN and CDR2 SYDVKM. The CDR3 totals 15 residues. Trimming took 6 bases from V and 4 from J, leaving 15 bases between them. The CDR3 loop is CASRRPRGDNEKLFF. CDR3 DNA: TGTGCCAGCAGACGCCCCAGGGGCGATAATGAAAAACTGTTTTTT.

The genes are TRBV13 and TRBJ2-3, with 10 bases matching TRBD1. Germline V gene sequence: CDR1 PRHDT, CDR2 FYEKMQ (reference sequence). Trimming at V came to 5 bases and at J to 4 bases, leaving 6 bases not matched to a gene. The CDR3 runs 15 residues. CDR3 nucleotide sequence: TGTGCCAGCAGCAGAGACAGGGGGCGCTCAGATACGCAGTATTTT. It yields the protein CASSRDRGRSDTQYF.

The gene calls are TRBV19 and TRBJ2-2; 11 bases are a match to TRBD1. The V segment lost 4 bases and the J segment 5 bases; nucleotides outside the gene matches: 12. Germline V CDR1 and CDR2: LNHDA, SQIVND (reference sequence). CDR3 size: 18 residues. CDR3 DNA sequence: TGTGCCAGTAGTACTACGGGACAGGGGGTTCTGTCGACCGGGGAGCTGTTTTTT. This sequence encodes CASSTTGQGVLSTGELFF.

The CDR3 region is CASSHRRDGGYGYTF. DNA of the CDR3: TGTGCCAGCAGCCATCGACGGGATGGAGGCTATGGCTACACCTTC. V is TRBV7-9 and J is TRBJ1-2; no definite D call. V lost 5 bases and J 4 bases, leaving 17 bases between the germline ends. Looked up from germline, CDR1 is SEHNR and CDR2 is FQNEAQ (reference sequence). The CDR3 has 15 residues. Full variable domain (remainder filled in from reference TRBV7-9 and TRBJ1-2): DTGVSQNPRHKITKRGQNVTFRCDPISEHNRLYWYRQTLGQGPEFLTYFQNEAQLEKSRLLSDRFSAERPKGSFSTLEIQRTEQGDSAMYLCASSHRRDGGYGYTFGSGTRLTVV.

J is TRBJ1-1 and V is TRBV19; no clear D gene. The V and J ends lost 4 bases and 1 base respectively, with 4 bases between them. CDR1 LNHDA and CDR2 SQIVND come from the germline V gene (reference sequence). The CDR3 extends over 12 amino acids. CDR3 region: CASSRRNTEAFF. In DNA form, the CDR3 reads TGTGCCAGTAGTAGGAGGAACACTGAAGCTTTCTTT.

The chain recombines TRBV6-6 with TRBJ1-3; D uncertain. Germline CDR1 MNHNY, CDR2 SVGAGI (reference sequence). This CDR3 region has 15 residues. V shed 8 bases and J shed 0 bases, with 14 bases lying between them. The CDR3 spells CASLIGVLSGNTIYF. The CDR3 bases are TGTGCCAGCCTCATCGGAGTTCTCTCTGGAAACACCATATATTTT.

Details on this clone: An end of the junction does not agree with germline; a read error may underlie this. J is TRBJ1-4 and V is TRBV7-2, with TRBD1 matching 8 bases. The CDR3 is 15 residues long. The germline V gene encodes CDR1 SGHTA and CDR2 FQGNSA. The CDR3 coding sequence is TGTGTCAGCAGCCTCAGGGGGCAGGCTAATGAAAAACTGTTTTTT. It translates to CVSSLRGQANEKLFF.

The chain is built from TRBV7-8 and TRBJ1-1; possible D gene TRBD1, 6 bases. CDR3 size: 13 residues. Trimming stripped 5 bases from V and 1 base from J, with 8 bases between. Germline V lookup: CDR1 SGHVS, CDR2 FQNEAQ. The CDR3 coding sequence is TGTGCCAGCAGCACCAGGGGGAACACTGAAGCTTTCTTT. It specifies CASSTRGNTEAFF.

The chain uses TRBV30 and TRBJ2-1, with TRBD1 matching over 10 bases. This CDR3 comprises 15 residues. After removal of 2 bases from V and 7 bases from J, the junction contained 8 bases not matched to a gene. Germline V gene lookup returns CDR1 GTSNPN and CDR2 SVGIG (reference sequence). CDR3 sequence: CAWSRTGGRGNEQFF. In DNA, the CDR3 is TGTGCCTGGAGTCGGACAGGGGGTCGCGGAAATGAGCAGTTCTTC.

The chain recombines TRBV4-1 with TRBJ1-1; a weak D match, TRBD1 (5 bases). V was trimmed by 1 base and J by 10 bases, leaving 7 bases between them. The CDR3 is made up of 11 amino acids. CDR1 and CDR2 (germline): MGHRA, YSYEKL. This CDR3 reads CASSQGGGAFF. The DNA of the CDR3 is TGCGCCAGCAGCCAAGGCGGGGGAGCTTTCTTT.

There are a few counts of this clone. This rearrangement joins TRBV9 to TRBJ1-5, with TRBD1 identical over 8 bases. The ends lost 6 bases at V and 1 base at J; junction bases unmatched: 12. CDR1 and CDR2 from the germline V gene are SGDLS and YYNGEE. The CDR3 has 17 amino acids. The CDR3 region has the DNA TGTGCCAGCAAGGGCCCCAGGGGGCCGCTGAGCAATCAGCCCCAGCATTTT. Its translation: CASKGPRGPLSNQPQHF.

The chain combines TRBV11-3 with TRBJ2-5, with D possibly being TRBD2 (6 bases). Trimming removed 3 bases at V and 3 bases at J, with 8 bases between. The CDR3 length is 13 residues. Per germline, CDR1 SGHNT and CDR2 YENEEA. Here the CDR3 DNA reads TGTGCCAGCAGCTTCAGGGAGGAAGAGACCCAGTACTTC. This codes for CASSFREEETQYF.